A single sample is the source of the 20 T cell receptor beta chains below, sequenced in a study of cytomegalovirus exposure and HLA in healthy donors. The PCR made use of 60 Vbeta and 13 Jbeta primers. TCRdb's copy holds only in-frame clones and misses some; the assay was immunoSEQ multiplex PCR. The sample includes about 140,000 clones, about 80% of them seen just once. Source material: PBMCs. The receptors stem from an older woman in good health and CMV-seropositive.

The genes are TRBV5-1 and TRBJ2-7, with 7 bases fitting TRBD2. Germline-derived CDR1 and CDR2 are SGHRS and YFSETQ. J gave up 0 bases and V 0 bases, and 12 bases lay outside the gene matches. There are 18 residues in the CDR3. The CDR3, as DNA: TGCGCCAGCAGCTTGGCTAGCGGCCTGGTCGCGGCCTCCTACGAGCAGTACTTC. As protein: CASSLASGLVAASYEQYF.

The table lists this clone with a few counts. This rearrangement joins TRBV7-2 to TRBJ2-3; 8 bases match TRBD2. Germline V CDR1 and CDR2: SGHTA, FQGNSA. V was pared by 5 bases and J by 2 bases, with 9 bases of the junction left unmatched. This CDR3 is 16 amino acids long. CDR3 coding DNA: TGTGCCAGCAGCCCCGGCCCGGGAGGGTCCACAGATACGCAGTATTTT. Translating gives CASSPGPGGSTDTQYF.

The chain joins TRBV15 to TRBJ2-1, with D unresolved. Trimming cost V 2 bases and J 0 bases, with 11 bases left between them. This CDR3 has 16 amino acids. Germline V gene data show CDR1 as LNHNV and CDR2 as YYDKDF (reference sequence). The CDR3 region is CATSRPPPSSYNEQFF. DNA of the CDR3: TGTGCCACCAGCAGACCCCCTCCTAGCTCCTACAATGAGCAGTTCTTC.

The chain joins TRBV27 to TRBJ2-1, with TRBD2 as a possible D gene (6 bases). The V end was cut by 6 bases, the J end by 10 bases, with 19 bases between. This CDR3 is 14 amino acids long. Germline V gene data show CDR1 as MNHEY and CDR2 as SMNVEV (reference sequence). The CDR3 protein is CASSSGLLQGEQFF. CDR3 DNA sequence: TGTGCCAGCAGCTCAGGACTACTACAAGGGGAGCAGTTCTTC.

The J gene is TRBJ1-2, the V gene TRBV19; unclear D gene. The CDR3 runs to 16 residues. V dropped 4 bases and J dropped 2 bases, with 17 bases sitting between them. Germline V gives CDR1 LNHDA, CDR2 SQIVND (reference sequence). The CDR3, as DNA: TGTGCCAGTAGTACCTCGACCCAGGCGCTAAACTATGGCTACACCTTC. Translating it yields CASSTSTQALNYGYTF. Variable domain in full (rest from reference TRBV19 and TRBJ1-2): DGGITQSPKYLFRKEGQNVTLSCEQNLNHDAMYWYRQDPGQGLRLIYYSQIVNDFQKGDIAEGYSVSREKKESFPLTVTSAQKNPTAFYLCASSTSTQALNYGYTFGSGTRLTVV.

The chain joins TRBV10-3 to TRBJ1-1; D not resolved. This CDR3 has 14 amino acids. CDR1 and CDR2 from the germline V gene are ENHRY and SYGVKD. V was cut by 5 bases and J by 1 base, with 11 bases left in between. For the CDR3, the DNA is TGTGCCATCAGTTCCTATAACCAGAACACTGAAGCTTTCTTT. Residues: CAISSYNQNTEAFF.

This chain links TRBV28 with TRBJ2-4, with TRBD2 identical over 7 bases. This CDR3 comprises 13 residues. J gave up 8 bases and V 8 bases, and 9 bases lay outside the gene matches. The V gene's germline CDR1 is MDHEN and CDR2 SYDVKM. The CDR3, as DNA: TGTGCCAGCGAGGCGGGAGCCCCTCACATTCAGTACTTC. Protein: CASEAGAPHIQYF.

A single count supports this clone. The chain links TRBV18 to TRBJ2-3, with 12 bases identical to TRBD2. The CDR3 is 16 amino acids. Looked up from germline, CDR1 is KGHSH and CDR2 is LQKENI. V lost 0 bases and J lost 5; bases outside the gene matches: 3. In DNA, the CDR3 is TGTGCCAGCTCACCACCCCTAGCGGGAGGGGGAGATACGCAGTATTTT. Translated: CASSPPLAGGGDTQYF.

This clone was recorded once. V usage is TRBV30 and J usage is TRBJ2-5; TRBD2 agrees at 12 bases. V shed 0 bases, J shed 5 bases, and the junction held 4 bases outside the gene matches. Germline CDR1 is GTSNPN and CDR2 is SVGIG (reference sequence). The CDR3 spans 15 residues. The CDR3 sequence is CAWSVGLAGGETQYF. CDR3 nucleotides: TGTGCCTGGAGTGTAGGGCTAGCGGGAGGGGAGACCCAGTACTTC.

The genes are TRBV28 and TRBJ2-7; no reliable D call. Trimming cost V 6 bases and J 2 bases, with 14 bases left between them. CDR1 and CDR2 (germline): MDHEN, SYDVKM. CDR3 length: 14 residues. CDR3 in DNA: TGTGCCAGCAGCGATCAGGTGATACCCTACGAGCAGTACTTC. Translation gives CASSDQVIPYEQYF.

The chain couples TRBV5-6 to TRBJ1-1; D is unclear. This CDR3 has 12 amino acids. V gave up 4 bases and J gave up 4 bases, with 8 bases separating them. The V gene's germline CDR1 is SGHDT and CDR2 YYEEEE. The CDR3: CASSRGITEAFF. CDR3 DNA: TGTGCCAGCAGCCGCGGGATCACTGAAGCTTTCTTT.

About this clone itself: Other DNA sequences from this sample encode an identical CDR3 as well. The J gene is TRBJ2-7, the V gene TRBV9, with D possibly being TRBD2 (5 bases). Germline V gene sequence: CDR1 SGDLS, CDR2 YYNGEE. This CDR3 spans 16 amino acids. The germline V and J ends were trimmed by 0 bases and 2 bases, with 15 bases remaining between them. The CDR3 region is CASSVGLAGGAYEQYF. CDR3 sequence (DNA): TGTGCCAGCAGCGTAGGTTTGGCGGGTGGGGCCTACGAGCAGTACTTC.

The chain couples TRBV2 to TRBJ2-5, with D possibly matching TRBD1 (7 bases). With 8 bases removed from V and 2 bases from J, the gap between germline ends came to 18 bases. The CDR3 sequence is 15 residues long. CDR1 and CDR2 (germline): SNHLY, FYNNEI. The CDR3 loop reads CASGGGGHVQETQYF. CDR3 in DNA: TGTGCCAGCGGCGGAGGGGGCCACGTTCAAGAGACCCAGTACTTC.

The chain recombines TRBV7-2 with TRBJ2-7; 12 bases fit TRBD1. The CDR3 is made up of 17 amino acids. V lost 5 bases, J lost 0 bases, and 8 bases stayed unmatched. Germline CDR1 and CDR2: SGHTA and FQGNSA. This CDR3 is CASSAPGTGGSSYEQYF. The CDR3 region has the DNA TGTGCCAGCAGCGCCCCCGGGACAGGGGGCAGCTCCTACGAGCAGTACTTC.

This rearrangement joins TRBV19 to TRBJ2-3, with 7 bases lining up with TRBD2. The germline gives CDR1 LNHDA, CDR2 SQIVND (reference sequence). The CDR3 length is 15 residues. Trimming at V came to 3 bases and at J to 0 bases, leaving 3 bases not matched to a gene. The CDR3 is CASSIGGSSTDTQYF. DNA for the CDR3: TGTGCCAGTAGTATCGGCGGGAGCAGCACAGATACGCAGTATTTT.

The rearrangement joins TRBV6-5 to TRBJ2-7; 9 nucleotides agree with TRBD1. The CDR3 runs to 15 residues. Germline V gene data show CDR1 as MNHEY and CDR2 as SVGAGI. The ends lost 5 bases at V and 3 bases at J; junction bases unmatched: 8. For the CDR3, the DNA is TGTGCCAGCAGTGGCCCGGGACAGGGAGGCTACGAGCAGTACTTC. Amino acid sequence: CASSGPGQGGYEQYF.

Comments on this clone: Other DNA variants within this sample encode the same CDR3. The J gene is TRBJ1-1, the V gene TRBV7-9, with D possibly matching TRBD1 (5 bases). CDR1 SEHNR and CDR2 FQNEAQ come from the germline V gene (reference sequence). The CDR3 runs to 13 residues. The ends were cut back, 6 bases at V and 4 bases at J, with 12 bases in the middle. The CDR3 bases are TGTGCCAGCAGTCCCACGGGGGGCACTGAAGCTTTCTTT. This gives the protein CASSPTGGTEAFF.

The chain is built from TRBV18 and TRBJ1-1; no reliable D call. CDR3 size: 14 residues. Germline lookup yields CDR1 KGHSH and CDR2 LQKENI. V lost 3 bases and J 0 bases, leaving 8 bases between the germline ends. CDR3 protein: CASSPTGMNTEAFF. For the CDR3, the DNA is TGTGCCAGCTCACCTACGGGGATGAACACTGAAGCTTTCTTT. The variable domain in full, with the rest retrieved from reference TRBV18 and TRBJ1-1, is NAGVMQNPRHLVRRRGQEARLRCSPMKGHSHVYWYRQLPEEGLKFMVYLQKENIIDESGMPKERFSAEFPKEGPSILRIQQVVRGDSAAYFCASSPTGMNTEAFFGQGTRLTVV.

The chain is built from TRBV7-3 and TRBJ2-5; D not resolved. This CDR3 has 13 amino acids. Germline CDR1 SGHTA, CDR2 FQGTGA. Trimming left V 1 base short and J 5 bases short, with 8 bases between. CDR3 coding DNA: TGTGCCAGCAGCTTAAGTACCGGGGAGACCCAGTACTTC. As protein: CASSLSTGETQYF.

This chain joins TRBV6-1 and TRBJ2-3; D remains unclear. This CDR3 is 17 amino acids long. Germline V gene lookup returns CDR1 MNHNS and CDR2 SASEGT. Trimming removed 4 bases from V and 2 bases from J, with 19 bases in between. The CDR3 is CASSAGRGFLVTDTQYF. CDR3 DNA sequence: TGTGCCAGCAGTGCGGGTCGAGGTTTCCTAGTCACAGATACGCAGTATTTT.